This is a list of T cell receptor beta chains from one sample in a study of OX40 agonist ivuxolimab in advanced cancers. Here immunoSEQ multiplex PCR was the method, and the copy in TCRdb shows in-frame clones only, minus some. The repertoire holds approximately 82,000 clones, with 85% as singletons. Sequenced here: CD4+ or CD8+ T cells sorted from blood, sampled in a trial of the OX40 agonist ivuxolimab. Source of these receptors: an adult with an advanced solid tumor such as melanoma, head and neck, liver or kidney cancer. The CDR3 runs from the conserved cysteine through the conserved F or W. A D gene is named only where the DNA matches it firmly. Where a row states a size, it is once, few, many or the class of an expanded clone; other rows omit it.

CDR3 protein	CDR3 DNA	clone size	D gene	J gene	V gene
CASSPAGVDQPQHF	TGTGCCAGCAGTCCTGCTGGGGTGGACCAGCCCCAGCATTTT	NA	NA	TRBJ1-5	TRBV28
CASSPAGDEQFF	TGTGCCAGCAGTCCTGCAGGAGATGAACAGTTCTTC	NA	NA	TRBJ2-1	TRBV11-2
CASSLGLTGRGANVLTF	TGTGCCAGCAGCTTGGGATTAACAGGTCGTGGGGCCAACGTCCTGACTTTC	NA	NA	TRBJ2-6	TRBV5-4
CASSSAGTNEKLFF	TGCGCCAGCAGCTCGGCAGGGACTAATGAAAAACTGTTTTTT	NA	NA	TRBJ1-4	TRBV5-1
CASSVDNGNYGYTF	TGTGCCAGCAGCGTAGATAATGGTAACTATGGCTACACCTTC	NA	NA	TRBJ1-2	TRBV9
CASSLGQGIGEKLFF	TGTGCCAGCAGCTTAGGACAGGGCATAGGGGAAAAACTGTTTTTT	NA	TRBD1	TRBJ1-4	TRBV7-2
CASRPQGLGETQYF	TGTGCCAGCAGGCCCCAGGGGTTAGGGGAGACCCAGTACTTC	NA	NA	TRBJ2-5	TRBV28
CASSEVPGSFSPLHF	TGTGCCAGCAGTGAAGTCCCGGGAAGTTTTTCACCCCTCCACTTT	few	NA	TRBJ1-6	TRBV2
CASSLAGRYENNEQFF	TGTGCCAGCAGCTTGGCCGGCCGATATGAGAACAATGAGCAGTTCTTC	NA	NA	TRBJ2-1	TRBV5-5
CASSALSGYSGNTIYF	TGTGCCAGCAGTGCCCTCTCGGGTTATTCTGGAAACACCATATATTTT	NA	NA	TRBJ1-3	TRBV6-1
CASSTSGLPETQYF	TGTGCCAGCAGCACTTCGGGGTTGCCAGAGACCCAGTACTTC	NA	NA	TRBJ2-5	TRBV5-4
CASRITTSGETQYF	TGTGCCAGCAGGATTACAACTAGCGGGGAGACCCAGTACTTC	NA	TRBD2	TRBJ2-5	TRBV11-2
CASSIDPRGSGEQYF	TGTGCCAGCAGCATAGACCCCAGGGGATCCGGGGAGCAGTACTTC	NA	NA	TRBJ2-7	TRBV5-5
CASSSRTGEETQYF	TGTGCCAGCAGCTCCCGGACAGGGGAAGAGACCCAGTACTTC	few	TRBD1	TRBJ2-5	TRBV9
CASMVWRPNSGNTIYF	TGTGCCAGTATGGTGTGGCGGCCGAACTCTGGAAACACCATATATTTT	once	NA	TRBJ1-3	TRBV19
CASSVPGQRDYGYTF	TGTGCCAGCAGTGTTCCGGGACAACGGGACTATGGCTACACCTTC	NA	NA	TRBJ1-2	TRBV6-1
CASSYQGGLSYGYTF	TGTGCCAGCAGTTACCAAGGAGGTCTTTCGTATGGCTACACCTTC	NA	NA	TRBJ1-2	TRBV6-5
CASSFQGMNTEAFF	TGTGCCAGCAGCTTCCAGGGCATGAACACTGAAGCTTTCTTT	NA	NA	TRBJ1-1	TRBV5-4
CSVEGTGQGITDNSNTEAFF	TGCAGCGTTGAAGGGACGGGACAGGGAATCACCGACAATTCGAACACTGAAGCTTTCTTT	NA	TRBD1	TRBJ1-1	TRBV29-1
CASSPEDRHYGYTF	TGTGCCAGCAGTCCAGAGGACAGACACTATGGCTACACCTTC	NA	NA	TRBJ1-2	TRBV28
CAWSVRRNTEAFF	TGTGCCTGGAGTGTACGGAGGAACACTGAAGCTTTCTTT	NA	NA	TRBJ1-1	TRBV30
CASSSRSGKETQYF	TGTGCCAGCAGTTCCCGTAGCGGGAAAGAGACCCAGTACTTC	once	TRBD2	TRBJ2-5	TRBV28
CASSIGGLVITDTQYF	TGTGCCAGTAGTATAGGGGGATTAGTAATCACAGATACGCAGTATTTT	NA	NA	TRBJ2-3	TRBV19
CASSPWTATDSGNTIYF	TGTGCCAGCAGCCCTTGGACAGCTACCGACTCTGGAAACACCATATATTTT	NA	NA	TRBJ1-3	TRBV9
CAWIAGNNYGYTF	TGTGCCTGGATCGCCGGGAATAACTATGGCTACACCTTC	NA	NA	TRBJ1-2	TRBV30
CASSVGTASNQPQHF	TGTGCCAGCAGCGTCGGGACAGCTAGCAATCAGCCCCAGCATTTT	few	TRBD1	TRBJ1-5	TRBV7-8
CASSRTGTAYGYTF	TGTGCCAGCAGTCGAACCGGGACAGCCTATGGCTACACCTTC	NA	TRBD1	TRBJ1-2	TRBV28
CASSLERSSYEQYF	TGTGCCAGCAGCTTAGAGAGGAGCTCCTACGAGCAGTACTTC	NA	NA	TRBJ2-7	TRBV11-2
CASSLWEEVSDTQYF	TGTGCCAGCAGCCTATGGGAGGAGGTCTCAGATACGCAGTATTTT	NA	NA	TRBJ2-3	TRBV7-9
CASSSRRQGANYGYTF	TGTGCCAGCAGCTCCAGGAGACAGGGGGCGAACTATGGCTACACCTTC	NA	TRBD1	TRBJ1-2	TRBV7-9
CASSVLAGGPYEQYF	TGTGCCAGCAGCGTATTAGCGGGGGGGCCGTACGAGCAGTACTTC	NA	TRBD2	TRBJ2-7	TRBV9
CASKLDEKLFF	TGTGCCAGCAAGTTGGACGAAAAACTGTTTTTT	NA	NA	TRBJ1-4	TRBV25-1
CASSRGEADTQYF	TGTGCCAGCAGCAGAGGGGAGGCAGATACGCAGTATTTT	NA	NA	TRBJ2-3	TRBV2
CASRKQGDQPQHF	TGTGCCAGCAGGAAACAGGGTGATCAGCCCCAGCATTTT	NA	NA	TRBJ1-5	TRBV28
CASSPRRGSGANVLTF	TGTGCCAGCAGCCCCCGCCGGGGATCTGGGGCCAACGTCCTGACTTTC	NA	NA	TRBJ2-6	TRBV5-4
CASSPSLDQPQHF	TGTGCCAGCTCACCCTCGTTAGATCAGCCCCAGCATTTT	NA	NA	TRBJ1-5	TRBV18
CASSLGRGDTEAFF	TGTGCCAGCAGCTTGGGACGGGGGGACACTGAAGCTTTCTTT	NA	NA	TRBJ1-1	TRBV5-6
CASKGPGLSYEQYF	TGTGCCAGCAAGGGACCGGGCCTCTCCTACGAGCAGTACTTC	NA	NA	TRBJ2-7	TRBV27
CASSAGQGNNQPQHF	TGTGCCAGCAGCGCCGGACAGGGGAACAATCAGCCCCAGCATTTT	NA	TRBD1	TRBJ1-5	TRBV9
CASSLDRGRENGYTF	TGTGCCAGCAGCTTAGACAGGGGACGTGAGAATGGCTACACCTTC	NA	TRBD1	TRBJ1-2	TRBV9
CASSDPYRGGSYEQYF	TGTGCCAGCAGTGACCCCTACAGGGGTGGTTCCTACGAGCAGTACTTC	NA	TRBD1	TRBJ2-7	TRBV6-1
CASSVSSGELFF	TGTGCCAGCAGCGTATCGTCCGGGGAGCTGTTTTTT	NA	NA	TRBJ2-2	TRBV9
CASSLDSTAANYGYTF	TGCGCCAGCAGCTTGGACTCCACAGCGGCTAACTATGGCTACACCTTC	NA	NA	TRBJ1-2	TRBV5-1
CASSLAGGQRSSYNSPLHF	TGTGCCAGCAGCTTAGCAGGGGGACAGAGAAGCTCCTATAATTCACCCCTCCACTTT	NA	TRBD1	TRBJ1-6	TRBV7-8
CAISGSNTWRLNTEAFF	TGTGCCATCAGTGGGTCAAATACGTGGCGGTTGAACACTGAAGCTTTCTTT	NA	NA	TRBJ1-1	TRBV10-3
CASSVEGWDTQYF	TGTGCCAGCAGCGTAGAAGGGTGGGATACGCAGTATTTT	once	NA	TRBJ2-3	TRBV9
CASSLDRYNEQFF	TGTGCCAGCAGCTTAGATCGATACAATGAGCAGTTCTTC	NA	NA	TRBJ2-1	TRBV11-2
CSGGLGNTEAFF	TGCAGCGGGGGACTGGGAAACACTGAAGCTTTCTTT	NA	NA	TRBJ1-1	TRBV29-1
CASSSYRGPEQYF	TGTGCCAGCAGCTCCTACAGGGGGCCCGAGCAGTACTTC	NA	TRBD1	TRBJ2-7	TRBV7-9
CAWSVARNTEAFF	TGTGCCTGGAGTGTAGCGAGGAACACTGAAGCTTTCTTT	NA	NA	TRBJ1-1	TRBV30
CASSFVSGGATDTQYF	TGTGCCAGCAGCTTCGTGAGCGGGGGGGCGACAGATACGCAGTATTTT	NA	TRBD2	TRBJ2-3	TRBV5-4
CASSFRDSASGELFF	TGCGCCAGCAGCTTCCGGGACAGCGCTTCCGGGGAGCTGTTTTTT	NA	TRBD1	TRBJ2-2	TRBV5-1
CASSEATPSLAGDYYEQYF	TGTGCCAGCAGTGAAGCGACGCCCTCGCTGGCGGGGGACTACTACGAGCAGTACTTC	NA	TRBD2	TRBJ2-7	TRBV6-1
CASTIRTGGSGANVLTF	TGCGCCAGCACCATCCGGACAGGGGGCTCTGGGGCCAACGTCCTGACTTTC	NA	TRBD1	TRBJ2-6	TRBV4-1
CAWSVQINCGYTF	TGTGCCTGGAGTGTACAAATTAACTGTGGCTACACCTTC	NA	NA	TRBJ1-2	TRBV30
CASNRQGAAGELFF	TGTGCCAGCAATAGACAGGGGGCGGCCGGGGAGCTGTTTTTT	NA	TRBD1	TRBJ2-2	TRBV6-1
CASSSQNKAEAFF	TGTGCCAGTAGTTCCCAGAATAAGGCTGAAGCTTTCTTT	NA	NA	TRBJ1-1	TRBV19